Sequencing of this TCR beta chain was carried out in a study of T cells in Graves' hyperthyroidism and ophthalmopathy. Study overall: Peripheral blood sampling occurred at initial diagnosis, before any treatment.

There were TCR beta CDR3 regions amplified from RNA transcripts. The study used the HTBI primer set for a first-round RT-PCR of the TCR CDR3. TCRdb fed the multiplex PCR reads into MiXCR, producing one record per CDR3 protein. The sample has approximately 530,000 distinct CDR3 sequences; around 20% are singletons. At least ten counts were recorded for this clonotype. This CDR3 is built from 14 residues. CDR1 is MNHEY, CDR2 SMNVEV, per germline (reference sequence). V lost 6 bases, J lost 0 bases, and 12 bases lay in between. The sample taken for sequencing was blood. This chain connects TRBV27 to TRBJ2-7; tentatively, D is TRBD1 or TRBD2 (6 bases each). This TCR was recovered from a man aged 40-50 years with Graves' ophthalmopathy. The CDR3 protein is CASRGGQSSYEQYF. Written as DNA, the CDR3 is TGTGCCAGCAGGGGAGGACAGAGCTCCTACGAGCAGTACTTC.